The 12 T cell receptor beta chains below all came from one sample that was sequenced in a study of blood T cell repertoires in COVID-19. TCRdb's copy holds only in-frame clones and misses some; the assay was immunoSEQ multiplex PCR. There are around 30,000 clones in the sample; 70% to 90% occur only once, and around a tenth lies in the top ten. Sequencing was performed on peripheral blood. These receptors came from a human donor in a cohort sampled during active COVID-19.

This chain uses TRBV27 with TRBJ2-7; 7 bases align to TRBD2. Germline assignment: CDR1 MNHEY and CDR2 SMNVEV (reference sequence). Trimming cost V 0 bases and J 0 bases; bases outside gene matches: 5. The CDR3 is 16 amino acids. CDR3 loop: CASSLSKRTSSYEQYF. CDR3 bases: TGTGCCAGCAGTTTATCCAAGCGGACTAGCTCCTACGAGCAGTACTTC.

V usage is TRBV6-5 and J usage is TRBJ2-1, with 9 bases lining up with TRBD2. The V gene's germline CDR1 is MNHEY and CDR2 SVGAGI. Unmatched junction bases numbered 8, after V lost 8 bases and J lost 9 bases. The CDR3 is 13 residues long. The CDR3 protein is CASQRSSGGEQFF. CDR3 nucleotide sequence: TGTGCCAGCCAGAGAAGTAGCGGGGGTGAGCAGTTCTTC.

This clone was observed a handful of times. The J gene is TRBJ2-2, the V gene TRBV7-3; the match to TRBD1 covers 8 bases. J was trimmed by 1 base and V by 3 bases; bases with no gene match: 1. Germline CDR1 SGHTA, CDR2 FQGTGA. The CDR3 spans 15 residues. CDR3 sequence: CASSFDRGNTGELFF. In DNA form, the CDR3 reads TGTGCCAGCAGCTTTGACAGGGGGAACACCGGGGAGCTGTTTTTT. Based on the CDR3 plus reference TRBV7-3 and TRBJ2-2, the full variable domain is GAGVSQTPSNKVTEKGKYVELRCDPISGHTALYWYRQSLGQGPEFLIYFQGTGAADDSGLPNDRFFAVRPEGSVSTLKIQRTERGDSAVYLCASSFDRGNTGELFFGEGSRLTVL.

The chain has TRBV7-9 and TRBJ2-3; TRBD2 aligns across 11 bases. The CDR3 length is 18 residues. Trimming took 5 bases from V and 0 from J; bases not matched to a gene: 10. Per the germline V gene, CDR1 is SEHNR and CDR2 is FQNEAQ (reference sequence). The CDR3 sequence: CASSLPRLAGLSTDTQYF. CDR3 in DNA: TGTGCCAGCAGCCTCCCAAGACTAGCGGGGCTTAGCACAGATACGCAGTATTTT.

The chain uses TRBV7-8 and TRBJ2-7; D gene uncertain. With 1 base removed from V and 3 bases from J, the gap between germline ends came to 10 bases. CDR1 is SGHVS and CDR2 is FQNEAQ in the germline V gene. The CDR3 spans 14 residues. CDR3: CASSLGHLLYEQYF. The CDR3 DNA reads TGTGCCAGCAGCTTAGGGCATCTCCTCTACGAGCAGTACTTC.

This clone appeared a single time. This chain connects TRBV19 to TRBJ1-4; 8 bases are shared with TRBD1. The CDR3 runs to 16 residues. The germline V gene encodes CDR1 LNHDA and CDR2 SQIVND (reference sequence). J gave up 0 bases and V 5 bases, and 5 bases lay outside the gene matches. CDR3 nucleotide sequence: TGTGCCAGTAGTGCCAGGACAGGGACAACTAATGAAAAACTGTTTTTT. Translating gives CASSARTGTTNEKLFF.

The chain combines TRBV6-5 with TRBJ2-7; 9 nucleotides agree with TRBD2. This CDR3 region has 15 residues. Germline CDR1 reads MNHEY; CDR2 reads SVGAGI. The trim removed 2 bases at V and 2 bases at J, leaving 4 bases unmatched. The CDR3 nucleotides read TGTGCCAGCAGTTACGGGCGGGGGGGACCCTACGAGCAGTACTTC. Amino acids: CASSYGRGGPYEQYF.

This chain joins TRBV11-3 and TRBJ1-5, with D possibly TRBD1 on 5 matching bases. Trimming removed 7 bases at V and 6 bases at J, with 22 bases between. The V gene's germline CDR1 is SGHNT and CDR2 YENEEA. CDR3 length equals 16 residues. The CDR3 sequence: CASTSLRGRGGQPQHF. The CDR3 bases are TGTGCCAGCACCTCCCTTAGAGGGAGGGGAGGTCAGCCCCAGCATTTT.

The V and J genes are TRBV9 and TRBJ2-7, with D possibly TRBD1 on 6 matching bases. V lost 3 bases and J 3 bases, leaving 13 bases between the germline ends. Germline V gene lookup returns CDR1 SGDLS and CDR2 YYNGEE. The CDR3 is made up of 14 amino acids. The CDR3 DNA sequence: TGTGCCAGCAGCGGCCCGCCGGACAGCTACGAGCAGTACTTC. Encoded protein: CASSGPPDSYEQYF.

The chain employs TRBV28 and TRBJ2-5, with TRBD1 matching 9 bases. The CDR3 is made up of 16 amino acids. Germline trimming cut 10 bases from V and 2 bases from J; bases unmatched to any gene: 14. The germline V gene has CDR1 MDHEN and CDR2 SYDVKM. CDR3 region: CATRGTGRVEQETQYF. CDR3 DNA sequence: TGTGCCACCAGGGGGACAGGGAGGGTGGAACAAGAGACCCAGTACTTC.

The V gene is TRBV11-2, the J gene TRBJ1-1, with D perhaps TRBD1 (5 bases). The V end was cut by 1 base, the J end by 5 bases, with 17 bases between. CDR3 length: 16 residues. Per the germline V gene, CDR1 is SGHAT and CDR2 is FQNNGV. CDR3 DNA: TGTGCCAGCAGCTTAGTTTTCGTCAGGGTGGGAACTGAAGCTTTCTTT. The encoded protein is CASSLVFVRVGTEAFF.

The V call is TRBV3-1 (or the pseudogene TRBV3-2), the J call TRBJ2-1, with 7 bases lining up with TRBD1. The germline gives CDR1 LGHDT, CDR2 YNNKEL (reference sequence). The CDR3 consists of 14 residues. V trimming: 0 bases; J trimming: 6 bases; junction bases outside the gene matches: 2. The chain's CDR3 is CASSQDPGGNEQFF. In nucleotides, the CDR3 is TGTGCCAGCAGCCAAGACCCAGGGGGCAATGAGCAGTTCTTC.